One sample yielded the 11 T cell receptor beta chains listed below, sequenced in a study of blood T cells in healthy people across ages. Then a second PCR, running roughly 7 to 11 cycles, was carried out with a sample-barcoded 5' primer and a J-beta primer mix. TCRdb re-called the 5' RACE reads through MiXCR, storing one row per CDR3 protein. The sample yields some 1,800,000 distinct CDR3 sequences, about two fifths seen once. The sequencing sample was made of blood. The receptors were gathered from a human donor in good health.

As concerns this clonotype: A read error may account for a junction end that differs from germline. The chain is built from TRBV24-1 and TRBJ1-2; tentative D call: TRBD1 (5 bases). Germline V gene lookup returns CDR1 KGHDR and CDR2 SFDVKD. The CDR3 is made up of 15 amino acids. The CDR3 region is CTTSEGTHSSYGYTF. Written as DNA, the CDR3 is TGTACCACCAGTGAAGGGACTCACAGCTCCTATGGCTACACCTTC.

This clonotype turned up a few times. The rearrangement uses TRBV29-1 and TRBJ2-7, with TRBD2 as a possible D gene (6 bases). The CDR3 totals 13 residues. From germline, CDR1 is SQVTM and CDR2 ANQGSEA. Trimming removed 4 bases at V and 4 bases at J, with 14 bases between. The CDR3 loop is CSVVEGLAYEQYF. The CDR3 DNA sequence: TGCAGCGTTGTGGAGGGGCTGGCGTACGAGCAGTACTTC.

This clonotype was observed at least ten times. The chain links TRBV29-1 to TRBJ2-7, with D perhaps matching TRBD1 (6 bases). The germline gives CDR1 SQVTM, CDR2 ANQGSEA. The CDR3 contains 12 residues. The V end lost 7 bases, the J end lost 3 bases, and 13 bases lay between the germline ends. CDR3 amino acids: CSARQDNYEQYF. The CDR3, as DNA: TGCAGCGCCAGACAGGATAACTACGAGCAGTACTTC.

The genes are TRBV2 and TRBJ2-7; 10 bases line up with TRBD2. Germline trimming cut 5 bases from V and 4 bases from J; bases unmatched to any gene: 11. Per germline, CDR1 SNHLY and CDR2 FYNNEI. This CDR3 has 16 amino acids. CDR3 region: CASSKNLAGVLYEQYF. The CDR3 DNA reads as TGTGCCAGCAGTAAAAACCTAGCGGGGGTTTTATACGAGCAGTACTTC.

The V gene is TRBV9, the J gene TRBJ2-1; possibly TRBD1 for D (6 bases). This CDR3 is built from 16 residues. Looked up from germline, CDR1 is SGDLS and CDR2 is YYNGEE. Trimming stripped 3 bases from V and 6 bases from J, with 19 bases between. CDR3 DNA sequence: TGTGCCAGCAGCGCAGGCGGCAGGGGATTCGGCAATGAGCAGTTCTTC. Encoded protein: CASSAGGRGFGNEQFF.

V and J are TRBV7-8 and TRBJ2-1; unclear D gene. This CDR3 is 13 amino acids long. The V end was cut by 0 bases, the J end by 7 bases, with 7 bases between. Germline loops: CDR1 SGHVS, CDR2 FQNEAQ. The DNA of the CDR3 is TGTGCCAGCAGCTTAGCCCCATGGAATGAGCAGTTCTTC. Its translation: CASSLAPWNEQFF. Filled out from reference TRBV7-8 and TRBJ2-1, the complete variable domain reads GAGVSQSPRYKVAKRGQDVALRCDPISGHVSLFWYQQALGQGPEFLTYFQNEAQLDKSGLPSDRFFAERPEGSVSTLKIQRTQQEDSAVYLCASSLAPWNEQFFGPGTRLTVL.

The chain is built from TRBV4-3 and TRBJ2-1; TRBD1 is a possible D gene (6 bases). V dropped 2 bases and J dropped 7 bases, with 9 bases sitting between them. The CDR3 is 13 amino acids. Germline CDR1 LGHNA, CDR2 YSLEER. In DNA form, the CDR3 reads TGCGCCAGCAGCCAATGGCAGGGGAATGAGCAGTTCTTC. Its protein product is CASSQWQGNEQFF.

The chain couples TRBV3-1 to TRBJ2-3, with TRBD2 matching 10 bases. CDR3 size: 14 residues. Unmatched junction bases numbered 5, after V lost 6 bases and J lost 5 bases. The germline gives CDR1 LGHDT, CDR2 YNNKEL (reference sequence). The CDR3 nucleotides read TGTGCCAGCAGTACTAGCGGGGCGGGAGATACGCAGTATTTT. This translates into CASSTSGAGDTQYF.

The rearrangement joins TRBV5-1 to TRBJ2-3; 7 bases are shared with TRBD2. The trim removed 0 bases at V and 2 bases at J, leaving 21 bases unmatched. This CDR3 is built from 21 residues. In germline, CDR1 is SGHRS, CDR2 YFSETQ. The CDR3 nucleotides are TGCGCCAGCAGCTTGGTGGGGGTCGGCGGGGGAGCAGGGTTTGTCACAGATACGCAGTATTTT. This gives the protein CASSLVGVGGGAGFVTDTQYF.

This clonotype came up many times. CDR3 DNA: TGTGCCAGCAGCTTCGGGACAGAAGAGACCCAGTACTTC. As protein: CASSFGTEETQYF. The chain joins TRBV5-6 to TRBJ2-5; 7 bases align to TRBD1. The junction had 1 base not matched to a gene; V was cut back by 2 bases and J by 3 bases. This CDR3 has 13 amino acids. From germline, CDR1 is SGHDT and CDR2 YYEEEE.

This sequence joins TRBV24-1 and TRBJ2-3; 7 positions match TRBD2. Looked up from germline, CDR1 is KGHDR and CDR2 is SFDVKD. This CDR3 comprises 14 residues. V lost 7 bases, J lost 6 bases, and 9 bases stayed unmatched. CDR3 in amino acids: CATRDGGSTDTQYF. CDR3 nucleotides: TGTGCCACCAGAGACGGGGGGTCCACCGATACGCAGTATTTT.